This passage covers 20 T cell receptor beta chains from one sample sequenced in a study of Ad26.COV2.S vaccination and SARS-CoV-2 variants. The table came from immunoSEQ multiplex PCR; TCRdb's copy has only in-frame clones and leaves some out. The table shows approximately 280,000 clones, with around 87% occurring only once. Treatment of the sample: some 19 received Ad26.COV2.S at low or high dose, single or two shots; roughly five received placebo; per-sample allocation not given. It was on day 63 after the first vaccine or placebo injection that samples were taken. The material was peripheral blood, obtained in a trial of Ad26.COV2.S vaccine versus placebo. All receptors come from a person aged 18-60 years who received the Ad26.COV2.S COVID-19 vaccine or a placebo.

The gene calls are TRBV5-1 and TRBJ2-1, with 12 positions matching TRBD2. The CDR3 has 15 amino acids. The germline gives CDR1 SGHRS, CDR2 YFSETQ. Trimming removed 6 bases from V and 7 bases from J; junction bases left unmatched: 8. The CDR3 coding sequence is TGCGCCAGCACCCGACTAGCGGGAGTCTGGAATGAGCAGTTCTTC. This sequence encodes CASTRLAGVWNEQFF.

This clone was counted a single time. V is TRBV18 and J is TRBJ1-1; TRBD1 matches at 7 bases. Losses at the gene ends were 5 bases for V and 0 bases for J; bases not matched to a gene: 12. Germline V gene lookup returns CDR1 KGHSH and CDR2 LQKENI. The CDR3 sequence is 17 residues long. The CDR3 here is CASSSRDSGEMNTEAFF. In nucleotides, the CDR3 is TGTGCCAGCTCATCCCGGGACAGCGGCGAGATGAACACTGAAGCTTTCTTT.

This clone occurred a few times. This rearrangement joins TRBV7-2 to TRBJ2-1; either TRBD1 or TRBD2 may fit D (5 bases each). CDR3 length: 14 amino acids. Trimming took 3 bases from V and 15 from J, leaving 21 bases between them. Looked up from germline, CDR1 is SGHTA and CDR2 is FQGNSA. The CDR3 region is CASSLTGTLTNRFF. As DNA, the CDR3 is TGTGCCAGCAGCTTGACCGGGACCCTCACCAACCGGTTCTTC. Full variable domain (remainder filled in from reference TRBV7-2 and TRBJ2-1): GAGVSQSPSNKVTEKGKDVELRCDPISGHTALYWYRQSLGQGLEFLIYFQGNSAPDKSGLPSDRFSAERTGGSVSTLTIQRTQQEDSAVYLCASSLTGTLTNRFFGPGTRLTVL.

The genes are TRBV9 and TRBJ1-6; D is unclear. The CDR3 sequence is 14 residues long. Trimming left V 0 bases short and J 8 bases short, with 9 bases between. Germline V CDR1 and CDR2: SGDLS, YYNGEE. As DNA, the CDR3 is TGTGCCAGCAGCGTAGGGTGGTCTGATTCACCCCTCCACTTT. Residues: CASSVGWSDSPLHF.

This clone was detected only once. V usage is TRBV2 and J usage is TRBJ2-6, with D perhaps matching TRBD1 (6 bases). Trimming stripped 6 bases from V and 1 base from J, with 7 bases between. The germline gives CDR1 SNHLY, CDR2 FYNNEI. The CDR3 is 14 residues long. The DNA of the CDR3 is TGTGCCAGCAGACAGGGTTCTGGGGCCAACGTCCTGACTTTC. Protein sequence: CASRQGSGANVLTF.

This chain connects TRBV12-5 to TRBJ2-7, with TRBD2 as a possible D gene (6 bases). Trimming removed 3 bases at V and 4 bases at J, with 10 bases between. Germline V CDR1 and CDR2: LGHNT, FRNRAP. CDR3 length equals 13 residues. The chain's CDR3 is CASGFGGAYEQYF. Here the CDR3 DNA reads TGTGCTAGTGGTTTCGGGGGAGCGTACGAGCAGTACTTC.

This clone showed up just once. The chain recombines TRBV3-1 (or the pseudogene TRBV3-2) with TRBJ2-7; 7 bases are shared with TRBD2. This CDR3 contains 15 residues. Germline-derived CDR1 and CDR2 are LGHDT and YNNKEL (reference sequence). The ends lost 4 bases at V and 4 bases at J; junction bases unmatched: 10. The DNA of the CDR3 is TGTGCCAGCAGCCCCCCCAGTAGCGGGTTATACGAGCAGTACTTC. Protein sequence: CASSPPSSGLYEQYF.

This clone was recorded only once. The chain's CDR3 is CASSPGQVIAKNIQYF. The CDR3 nucleotides read TGCGCCAGCAGCCCCGGACAGGTCATAGCCAAAAACATTCAGTACTTC. V is TRBV4-1 and J is TRBJ2-4; 7 bases are a match to TRBD1. This CDR3 region has 16 residues. J gave up 0 bases and V 4 bases, and 6 bases lay outside the gene matches. Per the germline V gene, CDR1 is MGHRA and CDR2 is YSYEKL.

The CDR3 region has the DNA TGTGCCAGTAGTCGAGGCTCGGTCTACGAGCAGTACTTC. It specifies CASSRGSVYEQYF. The chain recombines TRBV19 with TRBJ2-7, with D uncertain. CDR3 length: 13 amino acids. In germline, CDR1 is LNHDA, CDR2 SQIVND (reference sequence). Trimming took off 5 bases at V and 3 bases at J, with 11 bases between the two ends. Drawing the rest from reference TRBV19 and TRBJ2-7, the complete variable domain is DGGITQSPKYLFRKEGQNVTLSCEQNLNHDAMYWYRQDPGQGLRLIYYSQIVNDFQKGDIAEGYSVSREKKESFPLTVTSAQKNPTAFYLCASSRGSVYEQYFGPGTRLTVT.

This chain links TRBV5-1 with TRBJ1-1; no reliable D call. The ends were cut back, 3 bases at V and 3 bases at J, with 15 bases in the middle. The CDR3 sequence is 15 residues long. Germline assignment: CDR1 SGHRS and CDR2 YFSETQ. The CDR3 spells CASSSLPESYTEAFF. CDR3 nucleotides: TGCGCCAGCAGCTCACTACCCGAGTCTTACACTGAAGCTTTCTTT.

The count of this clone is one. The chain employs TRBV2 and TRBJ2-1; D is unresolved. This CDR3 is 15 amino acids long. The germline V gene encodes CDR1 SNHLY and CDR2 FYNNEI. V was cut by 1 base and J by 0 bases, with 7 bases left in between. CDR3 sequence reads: CASSEGHSSYNEQFF. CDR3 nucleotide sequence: TGTGCCAGCAGTGAAGGACACTCCTCCTACAATGAGCAGTTCTTC.

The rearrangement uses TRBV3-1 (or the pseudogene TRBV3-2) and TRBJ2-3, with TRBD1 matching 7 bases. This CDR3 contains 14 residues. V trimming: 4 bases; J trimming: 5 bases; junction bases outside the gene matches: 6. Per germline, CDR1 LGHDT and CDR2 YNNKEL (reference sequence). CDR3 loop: CASSPWTGRDTQYF. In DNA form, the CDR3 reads TGTGCCAGCAGCCCCTGGACAGGAAGAGATACGCAGTATTTT.

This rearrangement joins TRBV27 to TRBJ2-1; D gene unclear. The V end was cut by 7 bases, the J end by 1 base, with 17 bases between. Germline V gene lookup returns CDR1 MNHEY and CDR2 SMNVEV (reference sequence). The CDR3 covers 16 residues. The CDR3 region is CASTPLVVGSYNEQFF. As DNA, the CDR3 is TGTGCCAGCACCCCTTTGGTCGTGGGATCCTACAATGAGCAGTTCTTC.

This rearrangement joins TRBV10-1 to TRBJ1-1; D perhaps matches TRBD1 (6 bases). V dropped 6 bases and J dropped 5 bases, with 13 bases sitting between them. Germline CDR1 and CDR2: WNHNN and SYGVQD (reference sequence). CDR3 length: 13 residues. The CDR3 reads CASSGGGQTEAFF. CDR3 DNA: TGCGCCAGCAGCGGGGGGGGGCAAACTGAAGCTTTCTTT.

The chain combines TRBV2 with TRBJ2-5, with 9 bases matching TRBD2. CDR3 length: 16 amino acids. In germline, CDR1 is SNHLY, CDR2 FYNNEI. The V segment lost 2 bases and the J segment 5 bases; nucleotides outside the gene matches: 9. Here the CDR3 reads CASSELAGSGVETQYF. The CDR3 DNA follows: TGTGCCAGCAGTGAACTAGCGGGATCAGGAGTGGAGACCCAGTACTTC.

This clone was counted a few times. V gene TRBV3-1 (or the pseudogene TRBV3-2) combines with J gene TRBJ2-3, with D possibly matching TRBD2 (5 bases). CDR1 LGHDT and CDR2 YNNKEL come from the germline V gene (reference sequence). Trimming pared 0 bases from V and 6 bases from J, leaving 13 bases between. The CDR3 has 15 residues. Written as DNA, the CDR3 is TGTGCCAGCAGCCAAGATGGAGGCCTGAGGGATACGCAGTATTTT. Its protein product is CASSQDGGLRDTQYF.

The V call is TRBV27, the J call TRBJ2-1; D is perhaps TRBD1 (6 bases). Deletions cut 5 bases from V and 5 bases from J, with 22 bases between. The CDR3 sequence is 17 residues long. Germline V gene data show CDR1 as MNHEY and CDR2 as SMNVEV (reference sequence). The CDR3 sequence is CASSPFWRPKGDNEQFF. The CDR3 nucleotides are TGTGCCAGCAGTCCCTTCTGGAGGCCTAAGGGGGACAATGAGCAGTTCTTC.

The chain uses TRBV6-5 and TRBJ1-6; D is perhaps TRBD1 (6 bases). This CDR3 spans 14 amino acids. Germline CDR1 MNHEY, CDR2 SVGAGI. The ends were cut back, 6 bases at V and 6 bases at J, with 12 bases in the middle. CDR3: CASSTVQGNSPLHF. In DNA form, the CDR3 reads TGTGCCAGCAGCACCGTACAGGGTAATTCACCCCTCCACTTT.

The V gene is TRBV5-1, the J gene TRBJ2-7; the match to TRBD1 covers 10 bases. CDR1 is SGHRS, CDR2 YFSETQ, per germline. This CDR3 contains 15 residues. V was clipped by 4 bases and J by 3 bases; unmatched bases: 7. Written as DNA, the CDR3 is TGCGCCAGCAGCACGGCCGGGACAGGGGTCTACGAGCAGTACTTC. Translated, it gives CASSTAGTGVYEQYF.

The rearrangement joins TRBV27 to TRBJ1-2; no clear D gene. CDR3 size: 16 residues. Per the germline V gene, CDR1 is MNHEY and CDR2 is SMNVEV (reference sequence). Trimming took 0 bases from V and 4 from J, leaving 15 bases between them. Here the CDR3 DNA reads TGTGCCAGCAGTTTATCTGCAGGCTTATGGTTCTATGGCTACACCTTC. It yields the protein CASSLSAGLWFYGYTF.